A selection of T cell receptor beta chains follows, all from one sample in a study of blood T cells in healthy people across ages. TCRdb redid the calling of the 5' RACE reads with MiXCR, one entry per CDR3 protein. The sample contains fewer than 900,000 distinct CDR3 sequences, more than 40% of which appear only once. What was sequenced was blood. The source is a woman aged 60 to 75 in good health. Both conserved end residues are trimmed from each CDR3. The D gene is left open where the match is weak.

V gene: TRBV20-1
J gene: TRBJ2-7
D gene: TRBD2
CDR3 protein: SARDDGRGSYEQY

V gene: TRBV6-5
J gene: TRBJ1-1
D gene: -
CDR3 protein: ASTPDSFTEAF

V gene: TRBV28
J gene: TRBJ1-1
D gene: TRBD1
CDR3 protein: ASTGQENTEAF

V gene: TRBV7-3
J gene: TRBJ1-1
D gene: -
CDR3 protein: ASSSTQDTEAF

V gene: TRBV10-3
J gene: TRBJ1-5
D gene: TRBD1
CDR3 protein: AISETTGGTQPQH

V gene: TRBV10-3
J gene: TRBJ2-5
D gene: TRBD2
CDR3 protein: AISSGASETQY

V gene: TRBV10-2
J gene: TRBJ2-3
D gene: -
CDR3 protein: ASRPISTDTQY

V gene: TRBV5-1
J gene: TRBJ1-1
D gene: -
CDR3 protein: ASSFTGPSNTEAF

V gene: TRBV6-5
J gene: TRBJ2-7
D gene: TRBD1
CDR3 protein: ASSSRTGRKY

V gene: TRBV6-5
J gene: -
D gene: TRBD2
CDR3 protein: ASSDDGLVGEQY